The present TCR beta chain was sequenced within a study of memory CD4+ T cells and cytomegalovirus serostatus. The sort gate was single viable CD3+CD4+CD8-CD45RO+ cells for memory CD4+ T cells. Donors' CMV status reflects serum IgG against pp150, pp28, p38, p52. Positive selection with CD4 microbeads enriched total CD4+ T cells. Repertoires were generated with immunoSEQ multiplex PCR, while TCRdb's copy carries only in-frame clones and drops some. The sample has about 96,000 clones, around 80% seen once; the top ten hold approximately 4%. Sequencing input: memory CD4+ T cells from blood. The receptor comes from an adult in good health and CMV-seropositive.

The CDR3 DNA reads TGTGCCAGCAGCTACTGGGGACAGATCTATGGCTACACCTTC. This translates into CASSYWGQIYGYTF. The chain joins TRBV28 to TRBJ1-2; the match to TRBD1 covers 7 bases. CDR3 length: 14 amino acids. Germline values: CDR1 MDHEN, CDR2 SYDVKM. With V trimmed by 6 bases and J by 4 bases, 8 bases remained unmatched.